Only one count was recorded for the clone carrying this T cell receptor beta chain. The data stem from a study of blood T cell repertoires in COVID-19. In the study overall: There were acute and convalescent COVID-19 samples, and they came from the United States, Italy and Spain. PBMCs, B-cell-depleted T cells, or T cells were the source of the cDNA or gDNA that made up the material.

Authors' processing steps: Reference gene primer amplification gave estimated nucleated cell counts. Libraries were prepared by immunoSEQ multiplex PCR; TCRdb keeps only in-frame clonotypes and omits some of them. That table gives V, J and clone size, and the DNA gave D and trimming. The data contain fewer than 450,000 clones, around 90% of them singletons. The CDR3 contains 13 residues. Germline CDR1 and CDR2: WNHNN and SYGVQD (reference sequence). J gave up 3 bases and V 4 bases, and 2 bases lay outside the gene matches. Recruits, aged about 18 to 95 years, lived in approximately 26 US areas. The J gene is TRBJ2-7, the V gene TRBV10-1, with 8 bases matching TRBD1. The receptor's source is a woman aged 18 to 35 who had recovered from COVID-19. Sequencing was performed on PBMCs or T cells enriched from blood (not recorded which). CDR3 amino acids: CASSAGQDYEQYF. The CDR3 bases are TGCGCCAGCAGTGCGGGACAGGACTACGAGCAGTACTTC.